This TCR beta chain was sequenced during a study of T-cell reconstitution after alpha-beta-depleted transplantation in children. Overall study results and limits: At the one-year point after transplant, T-cell counts and TCRbeta diversity were found to come mostly from T cells that had been newly produced. The origin of alpha-beta T cells about two months after transplant was reportedly several hundred expanded graft clones. From surviving recipient T cells and thymic progenitors came the high day-60 TCRbeta diversity observed in some patients.

The CDR3 length is 15 residues. The germline CDR1 and CDR2 sequences are LNHNV and YYDKDF (reference sequence). With V trimmed by 0 bases and J by 4 bases, 2 bases remained unmatched. Preparation of the TCRbeta library was carried out with unique molecular identifiers. TCRdb fed the PCR reads into MiXCR, producing one record per CDR3 protein. The sample has about 980,000 distinct CDR3 sequences, roughly 29% seen once. Of note for this clonotype: Antigen specificity is unknown.

The sequence was obtained from a boy under three years old who had a stem cell transplant for SCID, so the T cells may come from the graft donor. The chain is built from TRBV15 and TRBJ2-3; TRBD2 agrees at 9 bases. The sample in question was PBMCs, mostly from graft donor cells, obtained 360 days after TCRalphabeta/CD19-depleted stem cell transplant. The CDR3 is CATSRDPSGADTQYF. The CDR3 bases are TGTGCCACCAGCAGAGATCCTAGCGGGGCAGATACGCAGTATTTT. The full variable domain, rest sourced from reference TRBV15 and TRBJ2-3, is DAMVIQNPRYQVTQFGKPVTLSCSQTLNHNVMYWYQQKSSQAPKLLFHYYDKDFNNEADTPDNFQSRRPNTSFCFLDIRSPGLGDTAMYLCATSRDPSGADTQYFGPGTRLTVL.